These T cell receptor beta chains were read from a single sample in a study of vaccination and CD4 T cells after COVID-19. These TCRs are of unknown antigen specificity. MiXCR was run by TCRdb on the PCR reads, yielding one entry per CDR3 protein. In the table there are approximately 9,800 distinct CDR3 sequences, around two fifths of which are singletons. Sequenced: CD4+ T cells from blood, cultured in vitro. These receptors were obtained from a human donor in good health. CDR3s include the opening cysteine and the closing phenylalanine or tryptophan. D genes are given only for firm matches. Rows give clone size only sometimes, using once, few, many, or a class for an expanded clone.

TRBV5-4	TRBD2	few	TRBJ2-5	TGTGCCAGCAGCTTGGTCGGGGGGTGGGCTAGCGGAGCTCAAGAGACCCAGTACTTC	CASSLVGGWASGAQETQYF
TRBV6-1	-	few	TRBJ1-1	TGTGCCAGCAGTGAACAGAAGAACACTGAAGCTTTCTTT	CASSEQKNTEAFF
TRBV29-1	-	-	TRBJ2-3	TGCAGCGTTGGGAGAGGGGGCACAGATACGCAGTATTTT	CSVGRGGTDTQYF
TRBV11-2	-	-	TRBJ1-2	TGTGCCAGCAGCCCACATGTCGAGTGGGGAGGCTATGGCTACACCTTC	CASSPHVEWGGYGYTF
TRBV20-1	-	few	TRBJ1-2	TGCAGTGCTACTGTTCGACAGATCCATGGCTACACCTTC	CSATVRQIHGYTF
TRBV5-1	-	few	TRBJ2-3	TGCGCCAACCCGGAGGGCCTTAGCACAGATACGCAGTATTTT	CANPEGLSTDTQYF
TRBV20-1	-	-	TRBJ2-5	TGCAGTGCCGTCGGGGGGCGTGAGACCCAGTACTTC	CSAVGGRETQYF
TRBV9	-	-	TRBJ1-1	TGTGCCAGCAGCCTCGGGGGGGGCACTGAAGCTTTCTTT	CASSLGGGTEAFF
TRBV27	-	few	TRBJ1-2	TGTGCCAGCAGTTTAAAAGGGGTTAACTATGGCTACACCTTC	CASSLKGVNYGYTF
TRBV29-1	-	few	TRBJ2-2	TGCAGCGTGGACAGGAACACCGGGGAGCTGTTTTTT	CSVDRNTGELFF
TRBV20-1	-	-	TRBJ2-1	TGCAGTGCATCCGGGGTGGGATATTCGTACAATGAGCAGTTCTTC	CSASGVGYSYNEQFF
TRBV12-5	-	-	TRBJ2-5	TGTGCTAGTGGTTTGGGATCAGGGTTAGAGACCCAGTACTTC	CASGLGSGLETQYF
TRBV10-3	-	few	TRBJ2-7	TGTGCCATCAGTGAACAACAAAACTACGAGCAGTACTTC	CAISEQQNYEQYF
TRBV29-1	-	-	TRBJ1-2	TGCAGCGTTGAATCTGGGTATGGCTACACCTTC	CSVESGYGYTF